One and the same sample provided the 11 T cell receptor beta chains below, sequenced in a study of T cells in Graves' hyperthyroidism and ophthalmopathy. From RNA transcripts, TCR beta CDR3 regions were amplified. HTBI primers drove first-round RT-PCR of the TCR CDR3. TCRdb re-called the multiplex PCR reads through MiXCR, storing one row per CDR3 protein. The sample holds hundreds of thousands of distinct CDR3 sequences, roughly 15% seen once. The specimen sequenced was blood. The receptor source for this set is a woman between 40 and 55 years old with Graves' ophthalmopathy.

The rearrangement uses TRBV6-1 and TRBJ2-5, with D unresolved. The CDR3 runs 14 residues. Germline CDR1 is MNHNS and CDR2 is SASEGT. V lost 7 bases and J 5 bases, leaving 17 bases between the germline ends. CDR3: CASTRQPSRETQYF. Here the CDR3 DNA reads TGTGCCAGCACCCGACAACCGTCGAGGGAGACCCAGTACTTC.

The chain links TRBV19 to TRBJ1-4, with 7 bases identical to TRBD1. Per the germline V gene, CDR1 is LNHDA and CDR2 is SQIVND (reference sequence). The CDR3 totals 18 residues. J was trimmed by 7 bases and V by 6 bases; bases with no gene match: 20. The CDR3 nucleotides read TGTGCCAGTAGCCAGGTTACCAGGGGGAGTGCAGGGCGTGAAAAACTGTTTTTT. It is translated as CASSQVTRGSAGREKLFF. Filled out from reference TRBV19 and TRBJ1-4, the complete variable domain reads DGGITQSPKYLFRKEGQNVTLSCEQNLNHDAMYWYRQDPGQGLRLIYYSQIVNDFQKGDIAEGYSVSREKKESFPLTVTSAQKNPTAFYLCASSQVTRGSAGREKLFFGSGTQLSVL.

This chain uses TRBV20-1 with TRBJ1-5; 9 bases align to TRBD1. Germline V lookup: CDR1 DFQATT, CDR2 SNEGSKA (reference sequence). V shed 4 bases, J shed 1 base, and the junction held 14 bases outside the gene matches. The CDR3 is 18 amino acids. This CDR3 reads CSAKVYTGGLGSNQPQHF. Written as DNA, the CDR3 is TGCAGTGCTAAGGTTTATACAGGGGGCTTAGGAAGCAATCAGCCCCAGCATTTT.

This clonotype was counted a few times. The chain combines TRBV19 with TRBJ2-7; D is ambiguous. The CDR3 consists of 15 residues. With 3 bases removed from V and 2 bases from J, the gap between germline ends came to 14 bases. The germline V gene encodes CDR1 LNHDA and CDR2 SQIVND (reference sequence). The CDR3: CASSIRESTPYEQYF. CDR3 nucleotides: TGTGCCAGTAGTATCCGTGAGTCAACACCCTACGAGCAGTACTTC. The full variable domain, its missing parts supplied by reference TRBV19 and TRBJ2-7, is DGGITQSPKYLFRKEGQNVTLSCEQNLNHDAMYWYRQDPGQGLRLIYYSQIVNDFQKGDIAEGYSVSREKKESFPLTVTSAQKNPTAFYLCASSIRESTPYEQYFGPGTRLTVT.

J is TRBJ2-7 and V is TRBV7-2; maybe TRBD2 (6 bases). This CDR3 is 14 amino acids long. Germline V gene data show CDR1 as SGHTA and CDR2 as FQGNSA. The ends were cut back, 1 base at V and 7 bases at J, with 14 bases in the middle. The CDR3 region has the DNA TGTGCCAGCAGCTTAGATATGGGGGGAAGGGAGCAGTACTTC. Protein sequence: CASSLDMGGREQYF.

This clonotype was counted at least ten times. The chain combines TRBV11-2 with TRBJ2-1; TRBD2 matches at 10 bases. CDR1 and CDR2 (germline): SGHAT, FQNNGV. CDR3 length: 15 amino acids. The ends lost 4 bases at V and 4 bases at J; junction bases unmatched: 4. The CDR3: CASSSGLALYNEQFF. The CDR3 DNA follows: TGTGCCAGCAGCTCGGGACTAGCGCTGTACAATGAGCAGTTCTTC. Combining the CDR3 with reference TRBV11-2 and TRBJ2-1 gives the whole variable domain EAGVAQSPRYKIIEKRQSVAFWCNPISGHATLYWYQQILGQGPKLLIQFQNNGVVDDSQLPKDRFSAERLKGVDSTLKIQPAKLEDSAVYLCASSSGLALYNEQFFGPGTRLTVL.

This clonotype was seen many times. The CDR3: CASSQDLAAGELFF. CDR3 nucleotides: TGTGCCAGCAGCCAAGATCTGGCTGCCGGGGAGCTGTTTTTT. This chain connects TRBV3-1 to TRBJ2-2; D is unclear. Between the trimmed V and J ends, which lost 0 bases and 6 bases, there was a span of 8 bases. The germline gives CDR1 LGHDT, CDR2 YNNKEL (reference sequence). The CDR3 runs 14 residues.

This sequence joins TRBV6-1 and TRBJ1-6, with a tentative D call TRBD1 (5 bases). The V gene lost 6 bases and the J gene lost 7 bases, with 19 bases spanning the gap. Germline CDR1 is MNHNS and CDR2 is SASEGT. CDR3 length equals 16 residues. The CDR3 sequence is CASRLGESLLNSPLHF. As DNA, the CDR3 is TGTGCCAGCAGGTTAGGGGAGAGCCTACTGAATTCACCCCTCCACTTT.

This clonotype is medium-sized in the sample. The chain has TRBV20-1 and TRBJ2-1; 10 bases are shared with TRBD2. The CDR3 contains 16 residues. V was pared by 0 bases and J by 4 bases, with 6 bases of the junction left unmatched. CDR1 DFQATT and CDR2 SNEGSKA come from the germline V gene (reference sequence). Here the CDR3 DNA reads TGCAGTGCTAGAGACCCTAGCGGGGGAGATTACAATGAGCAGTTCTTC. Protein: CSARDPSGGDYNEQFF.

This clonotype was found many times. This chain connects TRBV11-2 to TRBJ2-7; D not certain. Germline CDR1 SGHAT, CDR2 FQNNGV. The CDR3 covers 12 residues. Trimming took off 7 bases at V and 0 bases at J, with 7 bases between the two ends. The chain's CDR3 is CASKASSYEQYF. The CDR3 nucleotides are TGTGCCAGCAAGGCTAGCTCCTACGAGCAGTACTTC.

This chain uses TRBV5-1 with TRBJ2-1, with TRBD2 matching over 9 bases. The germline V gene encodes CDR1 SGHRS and CDR2 YFSETQ. Trimming at V came to 2 bases and at J to 9 bases, leaving 15 bases not matched to a gene. This CDR3 spans 17 amino acids. As DNA, the CDR3 is TGCGCCAGCAGCTTTCAGGGCGGGAGGGCCGGGGAAAGTGAGCAGTTCTTC. Protein: CASSFQGGRAGESEQFF.